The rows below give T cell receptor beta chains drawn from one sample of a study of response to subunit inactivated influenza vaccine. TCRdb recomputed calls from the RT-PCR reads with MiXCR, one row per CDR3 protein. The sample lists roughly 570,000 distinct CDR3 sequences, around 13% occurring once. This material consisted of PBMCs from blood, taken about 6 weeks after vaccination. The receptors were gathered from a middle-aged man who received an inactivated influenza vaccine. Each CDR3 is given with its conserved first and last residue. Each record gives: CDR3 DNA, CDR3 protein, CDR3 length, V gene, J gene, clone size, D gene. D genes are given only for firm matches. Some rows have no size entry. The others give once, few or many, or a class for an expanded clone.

CDR3nt: TGTGCCATCAGTCTACCGGGACAGGGTATATCCAATGAGCAGTTCTTC; CDR3aa: CAISLPGQGISNEQFF; len: 16; v_gene: TRBV10-3; j_gene: TRBJ2-1; abundance: .; d_gene: TRBD1
CDR3nt: TGTGCCAGCAGTGATATACAGTCCTCCTATGGCTACACCTTC; CDR3aa: CASSDIQSSYGYTF; len: 14; v_gene: TRBV6-1; j_gene: TRBJ1-2; abundance: .; d_gene: .
CDR3nt: TGTGCCAGCAGCTTTAGTCGATTGGGCGGGGGAAACACAGATACGCAGTATTTT; CDR3aa: CASSFSRLGGGNTDTQYF; len: 18; v_gene: TRBV7-8; j_gene: TRBJ2-3; abundance: .; d_gene: TRBD2
CDR3nt: TGTGCCAGCAGCCCCCGTAGCGGGAGGGCCACAGATACGCAGTATTTT; CDR3aa: CASSPRSGRATDTQYF; len: 16; v_gene: TRBV11-1; j_gene: TRBJ2-3; abundance: .; d_gene: TRBD2
CDR3nt: TGTGCCAGCAGCAAAGAGCGGACGGGAGGGGAAAACATTCAGTACTTC; CDR3aa: CASSKERTGGENIQYF; len: 16; v_gene: TRBV21-1; j_gene: TRBJ2-4; abundance: .; d_gene: .
CDR3nt: TGCGCCAGCAGCTCCCTGGGGCGTAAGACCCAAGAGACCCAGTACTTC; CDR3aa: CASSSLGRKTQETQYF; len: 16; v_gene: TRBV5-1; j_gene: TRBJ2-5; abundance: few; d_gene: .
CDR3nt: TGTGCCAGCAGCTATATAATGGGACGGAACACCGGGGAGCTGTTTTTT; CDR3aa: CASSYIMGRNTGELFF; len: 16; v_gene: TRBV11-2; j_gene: TRBJ2-2; abundance: .; d_gene: .
CDR3nt: TGTGCCAGCAGTGCTCCGGGACTAGCTGGCAATGAGCAGTTCTTC; CDR3aa: CASSAPGLAGNEQFF; len: 15; v_gene: TRBV12-3/TRBV12-4; j_gene: TRBJ2-1; abundance: few; d_gene: TRBD2
CDR3nt: TGCGCCAGCAGCCAGGCCGCGACAGGCTTCTATGGCTACACCTTC; CDR3aa: CASSQAATGFYGYTF; len: 15; v_gene: TRBV4-3; j_gene: TRBJ1-2; abundance: few; d_gene: .
CDR3nt: TGTGCCAGCAGCTTACAGGGCCACTATGGCTACACCTTC; CDR3aa: CASSLQGHYGYTF; len: 13; v_gene: TRBV7-2; j_gene: TRBJ1-2; abundance: few; d_gene: .
CDR3nt: TGCAGTGCTTTTGGCCAGGGCAGTGAAAAACTGTTTTTT; CDR3aa: CSAFGQGSEKLFF; len: 13; v_gene: TRBV20-1; j_gene: TRBJ1-4; abundance: .; d_gene: .
CDR3nt: TGTGCCAGCAGTGATCCGACCCGGAAGCCACCCAAAAACAATGAGCAGTTCTTC; CDR3aa: CASSDPTRKPPKNNEQFF; len: 18; v_gene: TRBV6-4; j_gene: TRBJ2-1; abundance: many; d_gene: .
CDR3nt: TGTGCCAGCAGTACCATGACAGTAAACTATGGCTACACCTTC; CDR3aa: CASSTMTVNYGYTF; len: 14; v_gene: TRBV12-3/TRBV12-4; j_gene: TRBJ1-2; abundance: few; d_gene: .
CDR3nt: TGTGCCAGCACTTCGTGGGGGACCGAAGCTTTCTTT; CDR3aa: CASTSWGTEAFF; len: 12; v_gene: TRBV27; j_gene: TRBJ1-1; abundance: .; d_gene: .
CDR3nt: TGTGCCATCGGAGAGTCGGACTCCTACGAGCAGTACTTC; CDR3aa: CAIGESDSYEQYF; len: 13; v_gene: TRBV10-3; j_gene: TRBJ2-7; abundance: .; d_gene: .
CDR3nt: TGTGCCAGCAGGTCAGAGGGAGGATCGAACTATGGCTACACCTTC; CDR3aa: CASRSEGGSNYGYTF; len: 15; v_gene: TRBV7-3; j_gene: TRBJ1-2; abundance: few; d_gene: .
CDR3nt: TGCGCCAGCAGCTCTAGCGGGAGGGCCATAGATACGCAGTATTTT; CDR3aa: CASSSSGRAIDTQYF; len: 15; v_gene: TRBV5-1; j_gene: TRBJ2-3; abundance: few; d_gene: TRBD2
CDR3nt: TGTGCCAGCAGCCAAGATAGGAAGCACGAGCAGTACTTC; CDR3aa: CASSQDRKHEQYF; len: 13; v_gene: TRBV4-2; j_gene: TRBJ2-7; abundance: few; d_gene: .
CDR3nt: TGCAGTGCTAGAGGAGCTAGCGGCTACAATGAGCAGTTCTTC; CDR3aa: CSARGASGYNEQFF; len: 14; v_gene: TRBV20-1; j_gene: TRBJ2-1; abundance: few; d_gene: TRBD2
CDR3nt: TGTGCCACCAGTGATGCGAACAGGGGGTCGAGCTCTGGGGCCAACGTCCTGACTTTC; CDR3aa: CATSDANRGSSSGANVLTF; len: 19; v_gene: TRBV24-1; j_gene: TRBJ2-6; abundance: .; d_gene: TRBD1
CDR3nt: TGCAGTGCTCGGCAACCCTCGGACAGGGCCTGGCTCTATTTT; CDR3aa: CSARQPSDRAWLYF; len: 14; v_gene: TRBV20-1; j_gene: TRBJ2-3; abundance: few; d_gene: TRBD1
CDR3nt: TGCAGTGCTAGCTTAGCGGGCCGGTACAATGAGCAGTTCTTC; CDR3aa: CSASLAGRYNEQFF; len: 14; v_gene: TRBV20-1; j_gene: TRBJ2-1; abundance: .; d_gene: TRBD2
CDR3nt: TGCGCCAGCAGCTTGGGACAAATTAACTATGGCTACACCTTC; CDR3aa: CASSLGQINYGYTF; len: 14; v_gene: TRBV5-1; j_gene: TRBJ1-2; abundance: few; d_gene: .
CDR3nt: TGTGCCAGCAGACAAACAGGATTCAACACCGGGGAGCTGTTTTTT; CDR3aa: CASRQTGFNTGELFF; len: 15; v_gene: TRBV12-3/TRBV12-4; j_gene: TRBJ2-2; abundance: many; d_gene: .
CDR3nt: TGCAGTGCTAGACCAGGACCGACCGGGGAGCTGTTTTTT; CDR3aa: CSARPGPTGELFF; len: 13; v_gene: TRBV20-1; j_gene: TRBJ2-2; abundance: few; d_gene: .
CDR3nt: TGTGCCAGCACCCTCTCGATCACATCGGCTGGCTACACCTTC; CDR3aa: CASTLSITSAGYTF; len: 14; v_gene: TRBV7-2; j_gene: TRBJ1-2; abundance: .; d_gene: .
CDR3nt: TGTGCCAGCAGCTCACAGGGGTCCCAGCCCCAGCATTTT; CDR3aa: CASSSQGSQPQHF; len: 13; v_gene: TRBV7-9; j_gene: TRBJ1-5; abundance: many; d_gene: TRBD1
CDR3nt: TGTGCCAGCAGCTTTTTCGAAACTAATAGAGGGACCCAGTACTTC; CDR3aa: CASSFFETNRGTQYF; len: 15; v_gene: TRBV11-1; j_gene: TRBJ2-5; abundance: few; d_gene: .
CDR3nt: TGTGCCAGCAGCTTAGAATTTCAGGGGGGCTATGGCTACACCTTC; CDR3aa: CASSLEFQGGYGYTF; len: 15; v_gene: TRBV7-2; j_gene: TRBJ1-2; abundance: .; d_gene: TRBD1
CDR3nt: TGCGCCAGCAGTGGGGAAGGGGCCTACGAGCAGTACTTC; CDR3aa: CASSGEGAYEQYF; len: 13; v_gene: TRBV5-1; j_gene: TRBJ2-7; abundance: .; d_gene: .
CDR3nt: TGTGCCAGCAGTTTAGCTTCAGTCACAGATACGCAGTATTTT; CDR3aa: CASSLASVTDTQYF; len: 14; v_gene: TRBV12-3/TRBV12-4; j_gene: TRBJ2-3; abundance: few; d_gene: .
CDR3nt: TGTGCCAGCAGTTCACAGGGGGATCGGTACGAGCAGTACTTC; CDR3aa: CASSSQGDRYEQYF; len: 14; v_gene: TRBV6-2/TRBV6-3; j_gene: TRBJ2-7; abundance: .; d_gene: TRBD1
CDR3nt: TGTGCCAGCAGGCCGACAGGGTCGAGCACCGGGGAGCTGTTTTTT; CDR3aa: CASRPTGSSTGELFF; len: 15; v_gene: TRBV12-3/TRBV12-4; j_gene: TRBJ2-2; abundance: few; d_gene: TRBD1
CDR3nt: TGTGCCAGCACCCGCGACAGGGGTCGTTCTTACGAGCAGTACTTC; CDR3aa: CASTRDRGRSYEQYF; len: 15; v_gene: TRBV5-5; j_gene: TRBJ2-7; abundance: .; d_gene: TRBD1
CDR3nt: TGTGCCAGCAGCCAATCCGGGGGGAGCGGCCCCTATACGCAGTATTTT; CDR3aa: CASSQSGGSGPYTQYF; len: 16; v_gene: TRBV3-1; j_gene: TRBJ2-3; abundance: .; d_gene: TRBD2
CDR3nt: TGTGCCAGCAGCACCCGGGGCATCACCTACAATGAGCAGTTCTTC; CDR3aa: CASSTRGITYNEQFF; len: 15; v_gene: TRBV5-5; j_gene: TRBJ2-1; abundance: many; d_gene: .
CDR3nt: TGCGCCAGCAGCCCCACCGGGACAGACCAAGAGACCCAGTACTTC; CDR3aa: CASSPTGTDQETQYF; len: 15; v_gene: TRBV5-1; j_gene: TRBJ2-5; abundance: few; d_gene: TRBD1
CDR3nt: TGCAGTGCTAGTTTCCTAGCGGGATTATGGGAGACCCAGTACTTC; CDR3aa: CSASFLAGLWETQYF; len: 15; v_gene: TRBV20-1; j_gene: TRBJ2-5; abundance: .; d_gene: TRBD2
CDR3nt: TGTGCCAGCAGCTTATCTCTGGGGGCCAACGTCCTGACTTTC; CDR3aa: CASSLSLGANVLTF; len: 14; v_gene: TRBV7-2; j_gene: TRBJ2-6; abundance: few; d_gene: .
CDR3nt: TGTGCCATCGGGGGACTAGGGGGCAATGAGCAGTTCTTC; CDR3aa: CAIGGLGGNEQFF; len: 13; v_gene: TRBV10-3; j_gene: TRBJ2-1; abundance: .; d_gene: TRBD2
CDR3nt: TGTGCCAGCAGCGAGGGCTTGGACAGGAACTACGAGCAGTACTTC; CDR3aa: CASSEGLDRNYEQYF; len: 15; v_gene: TRBV6-1; j_gene: TRBJ2-7; abundance: many; d_gene: TRBD1
CDR3nt: TGTGCCAGCAGCTTAAGGGGGCTGGCTAATGAAAAACTGTTTTTT; CDR3aa: CASSLRGLANEKLFF; len: 15; v_gene: TRBV7-2; j_gene: TRBJ1-4; abundance: few; d_gene: TRBD1
CDR3nt: TGTGCCAGCAGCTTTCGGATTCAGGAAAAACTGTTTTTT; CDR3aa: CASSFRIQEKLFF; len: 13; v_gene: TRBV7-8; j_gene: TRBJ1-4; abundance: few; d_gene: .
CDR3nt: TGTGCCAGCAGCCGTTGGGACAGCAGACAAGAGACCCAGTACTTC; CDR3aa: CASSRWDSRQETQYF; len: 15; v_gene: TRBV7-9; j_gene: TRBJ2-5; abundance: .; d_gene: TRBD1
CDR3nt: TGCGCCAGCAGCCTAGAGGCGGGGGAGCCCTACGAGCAGTACTTC; CDR3aa: CASSLEAGEPYEQYF; len: 15; v_gene: TRBV10-1; j_gene: TRBJ2-7; abundance: few; d_gene: TRBD2
CDR3nt: TGTGCCAGCAGCTTGGAGACCCAGGTCCTCAATGAGCAGTTCTTC; CDR3aa: CASSLETQVLNEQFF; len: 15; v_gene: TRBV5-5; j_gene: TRBJ2-1; abundance: few; d_gene: .
CDR3nt: TGCGCCAGCAGCCCCTCGAGGGCAGGGTACTACGAGCAGTACTTC; CDR3aa: CASSPSRAGYYEQYF; len: 15; v_gene: TRBV4-3; j_gene: TRBJ2-7; abundance: few; d_gene: .
CDR3nt: TGTGCCAGCAGGGGGGGACTGGCCTACGAGCAGTACTTC; CDR3aa: CASRGGLAYEQYF; len: 13; v_gene: TRBV6-1; j_gene: TRBJ2-7; abundance: few; d_gene: .
CDR3nt: TGTGCCAGCTCACCACAGTGGGGGGGCCTAAATGAGCAGTTCTTC; CDR3aa: CASSPQWGGLNEQFF; len: 15; v_gene: TRBV18; j_gene: TRBJ2-1; abundance: few; d_gene: .
CDR3nt: TGTGCCAGCAGTTTAACCATGAGCTCCTACAATGAGCAGTTCTTC; CDR3aa: CASSLTMSSYNEQFF; len: 15; v_gene: TRBV12-3/TRBV12-4; j_gene: TRBJ2-1; abundance: many; d_gene: .
CDR3nt: TGCAGTGCCCCCAGGCCGCGGGCGGTTTACGAGCAGTACTTC; CDR3aa: CSAPRPRAVYEQYF; len: 14; v_gene: TRBV20-1; j_gene: TRBJ2-7; abundance: .; d_gene: .